This T cell receptor (beta chain) derives from a study of shared clonotypes between healthy human individuals. Deletions cut 6 bases from V and 2 bases from J, with 13 bases between. CDR1 is LNHDA and CDR2 is SQIVND in the germline V gene (reference sequence). This CDR3 spans 14 amino acids. A deep-level run was used for the assay. The repertoire was sequenced with immunoSEQ multiplex PCR; TCRdb's copy has only in-frame clones and lacks some. The sample contains over 400,000 clones, roughly 95% of which appear only once. Sequenced: naive CD4+ T cells sorted from blood. Subset of the sample: CD45RA+ positively selected. The chain is built from TRBV19 and TRBJ2-5, with D perhaps matching TRBD1 (6 bases). The receptor's source is a woman aged 30 to 39 in good health. CDR3 coding DNA: TGTGCCAGTAGGAGGTCAGGGGCACAAGAGACCCAGTACTTC. This sequence encodes CASRRSGAQETQYF.